These 21 T cell receptor beta chains came from one sample sequenced in a study of cytomegalovirus exposure and HLA in healthy donors. The PCR had 60 Vbeta and 13 Jbeta primers. Profiled with immunoSEQ multiplex PCR; TCRdb holds only in-frame clones, not every one. In the table there are about 110,000 clones, 82% of which are singletons. What was sequenced was PBMCs. The receptors were gathered from a woman under 30 in good health and CMV-seronegative.

This clone came up once. The chain is built from TRBV27 and TRBJ2-7; TRBD1 might be the D (5 bases). CDR3 size: 14 residues. The V gene lost 3 bases and the J gene lost 0 bases, with 9 bases spanning the gap. Germline CDR1 is MNHEY and CDR2 is SMNVEV (reference sequence). For the CDR3, the DNA is TGTGCCAGCAGTTTGAGACAGACCTCCTACGAGCAGTACTTC. This sequence encodes CASSLRQTSYEQYF.

The chain employs TRBV11-2 and TRBJ1-4; TRBD1 matches 8 bases. V lost 2 bases and J lost 5; bases outside the gene matches: 4. Germline CDR1 SGHAT, CDR2 FQNNGV. This CDR3 has 15 residues. The CDR3 protein is CASSLLQGVNEKLFF. For the CDR3, the DNA is TGTGCCAGCAGCTTATTACAGGGGGTAAATGAAAAACTGTTTTTT.

The chain has TRBV6-4 and TRBJ2-3; D is perhaps TRBD2 (5 bases). The CDR3 is 14 amino acids. From germline, CDR1 is MRHNA and CDR2 SNTAGT. V lost 3 bases, J lost 4 bases, and 11 bases lay in between. For the CDR3, the DNA is TGTGCCAGCAGTGAACGGGGTCAGGCAGATACGCAGTATTTT. This codes for CASSERGQADTQYF.

The chain has TRBV27 and TRBJ1-2, with 9 bases lining up with TRBD1. The CDR3 runs to 13 residues. Germline V CDR1 and CDR2: MNHEY, SMNVEV (reference sequence). With 6 bases clipped from V and 5 bases from J, the junction kept 4 bases outside the gene matches. The CDR3 DNA is TGTGCCAGCAGCCCCGGGACAGGGTATGGCTACACCTTC. This gives the protein CASSPGTGYGYTF.

The chain is built from TRBV7-2 and TRBJ2-1; TRBD1 is a possible D gene (5 bases). This CDR3 has 13 residues. Germline V gene lookup returns CDR1 SGHTA and CDR2 FQGNSA. The V and J ends lost 3 bases and 2 bases respectively, with 5 bases between them. CDR3 nucleotide sequence: TGTGCCAGCAGCTTCAGGGCCTACAATGAGCAGTTCTTC. This encodes CASSFRAYNEQFF.

The chain joins TRBV14 to TRBJ1-2; D perhaps matches TRBD1 (5 bases). Germline-derived CDR1 and CDR2 are SGHDN and FVKESK. The CDR3 is 16 amino acids. Trimming removed 1 base from V and 0 bases from J, with 12 bases in between. CDR3 residues: CASSQGGVGPNYGYTF. For the CDR3, the DNA is TGTGCCAGCAGCCAAGGGGGCGTGGGTCCTAACTATGGCTACACCTTC.

The chain is built from TRBV6-5 and TRBJ2-5; TRBD2 is a possible D gene (6 bases). Germline values: CDR1 MNHEY, CDR2 SVGAGI. Between the trimmed V and J ends, which lost 1 base and 4 bases, there was a span of 13 bases. The CDR3 sequence is 15 residues long. The CDR3 sequence is CASSYLQGLGETQYF. For the CDR3, the DNA is TGTGCCAGCAGTTACTTGCAGGGACTGGGAGAGACCCAGTACTTC.

The chain joins TRBV7-2 to TRBJ1-2; 8 nucleotides match TRBD1. This CDR3 comprises 13 residues. The ends lost 2 bases at V and 8 bases at J; junction bases unmatched: 4. The germline CDR1 and CDR2 sequences are SGHTA and FQGNSA. CDR3 protein: CASSLTGGGGYTF. Written as DNA, the CDR3 is TGTGCCAGCAGCTTAACAGGGGGAGGAGGCTACACCTTC.

The J gene is TRBJ2-3, the V gene TRBV28; tentative D call: TRBD2 (7 bases). The V gene's germline CDR1 is MDHEN and CDR2 SYDVKM. This CDR3 spans 14 amino acids. The V gene lost 3 bases and the J gene lost 2 bases, with 9 bases spanning the gap. The CDR3 DNA reads TGTGCCAGCAGTTTGGGGGGGGCCACAGATACGCAGTATTTT. It codes for CASSLGGATDTQYF. Together with reference TRBV28 and TRBJ2-3, the CDR3 gives the full variable domain: DVKVTQSSRYLVKRTGEKVFLECVQDMDHENMFWYRQDPGLGLRLIYFSYDVKMKEKGDIPEGYSVSREKKERFSLILESASTNQTSMYLCASSLGGATDTQYFGPGTRLTVL.

V is TRBV4-3 and J is TRBJ2-3; TRBD2 aligns across 9 bases. Germline V gene data show CDR1 as LGHNA and CDR2 as YSLEER. J lost 3 bases, V lost 0 bases, and 4 bases had no gene match. The CDR3 length is 16 residues. This CDR3 reads CASSQDSGGWTDTQYF. The CDR3 coding sequence is TGCGCCAGCAGCCAAGATAGCGGGGGATGGACAGATACGCAGTATTTT.

The chain uses TRBV6-6 and TRBJ1-2, with 9 nucleotides matching TRBD1. V lost 0 bases to trimming and J lost 4 bases; unmatched junction nucleotides: 6. From germline, CDR1 is MNHNY and CDR2 SVGAGI (reference sequence). The CDR3 totals 16 residues. CDR3 loop: CASSYSQGADGYGYTF. The CDR3 coding sequence is TGTGCCAGCAGTTACTCACAGGGGGCAGATGGCTATGGCTACACCTTC.

The chain links TRBV9 to TRBJ1-1; D possibly corresponds to TRBD1 (5 bases). The CDR3 spans 14 residues. Germline CDR1 reads SGDLS; CDR2 reads YYNGEE. The V and J ends lost 0 bases and 4 bases respectively, with 10 bases between them. The CDR3 loop reads CASSVAGGTTEAFF. The CDR3 nucleotides are TGTGCCAGCAGCGTAGCTGGGGGGACCACTGAAGCTTTCTTT.

The chain employs TRBV28 and TRBJ2-7; 8 bases match TRBD2. The V gene's germline CDR1 is MDHEN and CDR2 SYDVKM. The CDR3 contains 15 residues. V was pared by 2 bases and J by 5 bases, with 8 bases of the junction left unmatched. Written as DNA, the CDR3 is TGTGCCAGCAGTTTAACCGGGAGGGCGCTCCACGAGCAGTACTTC. Its translation: CASSLTGRALHEQYF.

The genes are TRBV30 and TRBJ1-3; TRBD1 might be the D (6 bases). The CDR3 length is 14 residues. V dropped 7 bases and J dropped 0 bases, with 13 bases sitting between them. The germline gives CDR1 GTSNPN, CDR2 SVGIG (reference sequence). CDR3 loop: CAYRQAASGNTIYF. CDR3 nucleotide sequence: TGTGCCTACCGACAGGCCGCCTCTGGAAACACCATATATTTT.

CDR3 sequence: CASDRGTGYGYTF. CDR3 coding DNA: TGTGCCAGCGACAGGGGGACGGGGTATGGCTACACCTTC. This chain connects TRBV28 to TRBJ1-2, with 9 bases matching TRBD1. V gave up 8 bases and J gave up 5 bases; unmatched junction bases: 6. This CDR3 has 13 residues. Germline V gene lookup returns CDR1 MDHEN and CDR2 SYDVKM.

Only one count was recorded for this clone. The chain combines TRBV19 with TRBJ1-6; tentative D call: TRBD1 (5 bases). The CDR3 length is 13 residues. Germline values: CDR1 LNHDA, CDR2 SQIVND (reference sequence). The ends were cut back, 5 bases at V and 6 bases at J, with 8 bases in the middle. The CDR3 sequence: CASSGRVNSPLHF. The CDR3 DNA reads as TGTGCCAGTAGTGGCAGGGTTAATTCACCCCTCCACTTT.

The genes are TRBV5-1 and TRBJ2-7, with TRBD2 matching 10 bases. The CDR3 runs to 14 residues. J gave up 0 bases and V 3 bases, and 0 bases lay outside the gene matches. Germline V gives CDR1 SGHRS, CDR2 YFSETQ. The DNA of the CDR3 is TGCGCCAGCAGCTCTAGCGGGAGCTCCTACGAGCAGTACTTC. Translation: CASSSSGSSYEQYF.

This clone was recorded only once. The gene calls are TRBV7-2 and TRBJ1-3, with D perhaps matching TRBD1 (6 bases). V dropped 1 base and J dropped 1 base, with 8 bases sitting between them. The CDR3 has 15 amino acids. Per the germline V gene, CDR1 is SGHTA and CDR2 is FQGNSA. This CDR3 reads CASSLGQGSGNTIYF. CDR3 DNA sequence: TGTGCCAGCAGCTTAGGGCAGGGGTCTGGAAACACCATATATTTT.

The rearrangement links TRBV6-6 to TRBJ1-1; 10 bases map to TRBD1. The V gene end was trimmed by 5 bases and the J gene end by 11 bases; junction bases not matched to a gene: 11. Germline lookup yields CDR1 MNHNY and CDR2 SVGAGI (reference sequence). CDR3 length equals 14 residues. As DNA, the CDR3 is TGTGCCAGCAGTGGGGGCCTGACAGGGGGCTCGGCTTTCTTT. Translating it yields CASSGGLTGGSAFF.

The chain has TRBV19 and TRBJ2-7, with D perhaps matching TRBD2 (5 bases). The V end lost 2 bases, the J end lost 5 bases, and 13 bases lay between the germline ends. CDR3 length: 14 residues. CDR1 is LNHDA and CDR2 is SQIVND in the germline V gene (reference sequence). CDR3 coding DNA: TGTGCCAGTAGTATACCGGGGTCTCCTAACGAGCAGTACTTC. Amino acid sequence: CASSIPGSPNEQYF. The full variable domain, in which reference TRBV19 and TRBJ2-7 provide the parts outside the CDR3, is DGGITQSPKYLFRKEGQNVTLSCEQNLNHDAMYWYRQDPGQGLRLIYYSQIVNDFQKGDIAEGYSVSREKKESFPLTVTSAQKNPTAFYLCASSIPGSPNEQYFGPGTRLTVT.

The chain links TRBV11-3 to TRBJ2-5, with TRBD2 matching 10 bases. The germline gives CDR1 SGHNT, CDR2 YENEEA. The CDR3 is 17 residues long. Unmatched junction bases numbered 9, after V lost 5 bases and J lost 0 bases. CDR3 residues: CASSIWGTSGDQETQYF. For the CDR3, the DNA is TGTGCCAGCAGCATATGGGGTACTAGCGGGGACCAAGAGACCCAGTACTTC.